The 10 T cell receptor beta chains listed next were all sequenced from one sample in a study of T-cell memory formation after mild COVID-19. Using its own MiXCR run on the 5' RACE reads, TCRdb lists one record per CDR3 protein. The profile shows approximately 40,000 distinct CDR3 sequences, around 10% of them singletons. The sequencing input was PBMCs or a T cell subset sorted from them (not recorded which). The receptors derive from a man younger than 30 who had mild COVID-19 (a few samples of this study predate the infection). Cell type and time point are not known.

In its sample, this clonotype was seen many times. The chain couples TRBV7-8 to TRBJ1-4; 7 nucleotides match TRBD1. Unmatched junction bases numbered 6, after V lost 3 bases and J lost 8 bases. The CDR3 loop spans 14 amino acids. Germline-derived CDR1 and CDR2 are SGHVS and FQNEAQ. CDR3 nucleotide sequence: TGTGCCAGCAGCTTGACAGGGAATTCCGAAAAACTGTTTTTT. Translated: CASSLTGNSEKLFF. Together with reference TRBV7-8 and TRBJ1-4, the CDR3 gives the full variable domain: GAGVSQSPRYKVAKRGQDVALRCDPISGHVSLFWYQQALGQGPEFLTYFQNEAQLDKSGLPSDRFFAERPEGSVSTLKIQRTQQEDSAVYLCASSLTGNSEKLFFGSGTQLSVL.

Concerning this clonotype: This could be a read error, since a much larger clone is one nucleotide away. CDR3 amino acids: CASSVPGKDTQYF. CDR3 nucleotide sequence: TGCGCCAGCAGCGTGCCAGGCAAAGATACGCAGTATTTT. V usage is TRBV5-1 and J usage is TRBJ2-3; no clear D gene. Germline CDR1 reads SGHRS; CDR2 reads YFSETQ. The CDR3 runs to 13 residues. V lost 4 bases and J 5 bases, leaving 11 bases between the germline ends. The full variable domain, rest sourced from reference TRBV5-1 and TRBJ2-3, is KAGVTQTPRYLIKTRGQQVTLSCSPISGHRSVSWYQQTPGQGLQFLFEYFSETQRNKGNFPGRFSGRQFSNSRSEMNVSTLELGDSALYLCASSVPGKDTQYFGPGTRLTVL.

This clonotype was seen ten or more times. The V and J genes are TRBV11-2 and TRBJ1-5; D gene uncertain. Trimming took 0 bases from V and 4 from J, leaving 7 bases between them. The CDR3 loop spans 14 amino acids. CDR1 and CDR2 (germline): SGHAT, FQNNGV. Here the CDR3 reads CASSLERVNQPQHF. In DNA, the CDR3 is TGTGCCAGCAGCTTAGAGAGGGTTAATCAGCCCCAGCATTTT.

The chain links TRBV7-2 to TRBJ1-1; tentatively, D is TRBD1 (6 bases). There are 15 residues in the CDR3. Trimming shortened V by 1 base and J by 0 bases, and 9 bases separated the two germline ends. From germline, CDR1 is SGHTA and CDR2 FQGNSA. This chain's CDR3 is CASSLVAGVNTEAFF. CDR3 DNA: TGTGCCAGCAGCTTAGTGGCAGGGGTGAACACTGAAGCTTTCTTT.

The J gene is TRBJ2-1, the V gene TRBV4-1, with 7 bases lining up with TRBD1. CDR3 length: 15 residues. Germline CDR1 is MGHRA and CDR2 is YSYEKL. Trimming cost V 0 bases and J 5 bases; bases outside gene matches: 4. The CDR3 here is CASSQEPGQNNEQFF. CDR3 sequence (DNA): TGCGCCAGCAGCCAAGAACCGGGACAGAACAATGAGCAGTTCTTC.

This clonotype was detected ten times or more. This chain links TRBV3-1 with TRBJ1-2, with TRBD1 matching over 8 bases. CDR1 and CDR2 (germline): LGHDT, YNNKEL (reference sequence). CDR3 length: 16 amino acids. After removal of 5 bases from V and 2 bases from J, the junction contained 10 bases not matched to a gene. The CDR3 protein is CASSTTGAAANYGYTF. The CDR3 DNA is TGTGCCAGCAGCACGACAGGGGCCGCAGCAAACTATGGCTACACCTTC.

This clonotype appeared many times. The chain is built from TRBV5-1 and TRBJ1-1, with D tentatively TRBD1 (6 bases). Germline CDR1 SGHRS, CDR2 YFSETQ. CDR3 length equals 15 residues. V was pared by 1 base and J by 1 base, with 11 bases between. CDR3 bases: TGCGCCAGCAGCTTGACAGCACAGGGGAACACTGAAGCTTTCTTT. It encodes CASSLTAQGNTEAFF.

Many counts were recorded for this clonotype. V is TRBV7-2 and J is TRBJ1-1; a possible D gene is TRBD1 (6 bases). CDR1 SGHTA and CDR2 FQGNSA come from the germline V gene. V dropped 0 bases and J dropped 10 bases, with 15 bases sitting between them. The CDR3 extends over 14 amino acids. DNA of the CDR3: TGTGCCAGCAGCTTAGCCGAAGGGGGTCGGGGAGCTTTCTTT. This encodes CASSLAEGGRGAFF.

This clonotype has ten or more counts. V gene TRBV6-1 combines with J gene TRBJ2-7; D perhaps matches TRBD1 (6 bases). The V and J ends lost 6 bases and 3 bases respectively, with 12 bases between them. The germline V gene has CDR1 MNHNS and CDR2 SASEGT. This CDR3 has 13 residues. Written as DNA, the CDR3 is TGTGCCAGCAGGGGACAACTACTCTACGAGCAGTACTTC. The encoded protein is CASRGQLLYEQYF.

This clonotype appeared many times. The rearrangement uses TRBV7-2 and TRBJ2-5; the D gene is possibly TRBD2 (7 bases). Germline CDR1 reads SGHTA; CDR2 reads FQGNSA. Deletions cut 6 bases from V and 6 bases from J, with 14 bases between. The CDR3 consists of 13 residues. This CDR3 is CASRQKGGKTQYF. The CDR3 DNA reads TGTGCCAGCAGGCAAAAGGGGGGGAAGACCCAGTACTTC.